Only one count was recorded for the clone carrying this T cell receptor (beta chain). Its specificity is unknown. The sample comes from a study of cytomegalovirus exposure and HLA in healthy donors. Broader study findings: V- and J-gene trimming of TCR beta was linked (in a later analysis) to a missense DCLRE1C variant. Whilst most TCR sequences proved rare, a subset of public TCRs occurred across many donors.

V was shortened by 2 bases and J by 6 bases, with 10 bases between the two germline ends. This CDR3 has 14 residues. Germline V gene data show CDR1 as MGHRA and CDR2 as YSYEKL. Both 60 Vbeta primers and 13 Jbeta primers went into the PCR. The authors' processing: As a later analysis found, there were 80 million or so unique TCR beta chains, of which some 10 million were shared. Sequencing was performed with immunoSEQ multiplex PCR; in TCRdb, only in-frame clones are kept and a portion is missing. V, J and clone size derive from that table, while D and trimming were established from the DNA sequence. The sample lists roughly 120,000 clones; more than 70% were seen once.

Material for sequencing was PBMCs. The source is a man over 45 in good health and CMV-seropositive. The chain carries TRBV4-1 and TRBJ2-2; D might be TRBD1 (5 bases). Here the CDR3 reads CASSQIQVSGELFF. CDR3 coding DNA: TGCGCCAGCAGCCAAATACAGGTATCCGGGGAGCTGTTTTTT.